Shown below are 17 T cell receptor beta chains from a single sample sequenced in a study of CD8 T cells in ankylosing spondylitis. The study's findings and limits: A TCR beta motif made of fewer than ten highly homologous variants seemed typical of ankylosing spondylitis blood.

These receptors have no known antigen. From the 5' RACE reads, TCRdb called clonotypes with MiXCR, one entry per CDR3 protein. Of about 540,000 distinct CDR3 sequences in the sample, roughly 13% were seen once. Sequencing was carried out using blood, either unsorted or a sorted T cell fraction (not recorded which). These receptors came from a male donor with ankylosing spondylitis.

This clonotype was seen ten or more times. The chain is built from TRBV6-2 or TRBV6-3 and TRBJ2-7, with TRBD1 identical over 10 bases. The CDR3 covers 15 residues. With 5 bases clipped from V and 3 bases from J, the junction kept 7 bases outside the gene matches. Germline loops: CDR1 MNHEY, CDR2 SVGEGT. CDR3 amino acids: CASSPQTGGIYEQYF. CDR3 bases: TGTGCCAGCAGTCCCCAGACAGGGGGCATCTACGAGCAGTACTTC.

In its sample, this clonotype was seen a few times. The chain recombines TRBV7-2 with TRBJ1-3; the D is unclear. Germline CDR1 reads SGHTA; CDR2 reads FQGNSA. This CDR3 has 16 residues. V was cut by 6 bases and J by 3 bases, with 18 bases left in between. CDR3 DNA: TGTGCCAGCAGTACGGACGACGGTAGGGATGGAAACACCATATATTTT. This gives the protein CASSTDDGRDGNTIYF.

The sample holds a few counts of this clonotype. The chain uses TRBV2 and TRBJ2-3; maybe TRBD1 (5 bases). The CDR3 runs to 14 residues. The V end lost 1 base, the J end lost 2 bases, and 7 bases lay between the germline ends. CDR1 is SNHLY, CDR2 FYNNEI, per germline. CDR3 loop: CASSEEGVTDTQYF. The CDR3 DNA reads TGTGCCAGCAGTGAAGAAGGGGTCACAGATACGCAGTATTTT.

The rearrangement uses TRBV20-1 and TRBJ1-1; D gene ambiguous. V was trimmed by 0 bases and J by 5 bases, leaving 13 bases between them. Per the germline V gene, CDR1 is DFQATT and CDR2 is SNEGSKA (reference sequence). The CDR3 has 14 amino acids. For the CDR3, the DNA is TGCAGTGCTAGAGATCCTCTCGGGAGGACTGAAGCTTTCTTT. It codes for CSARDPLGRTEAFF.

The chain combines TRBV24-1 with TRBJ2-5, with D maybe TRBD1 (6 bases). V was clipped by 5 bases and J by 1 base, with 10 bases between them. This CDR3 is built from 14 residues. Germline lookup yields CDR1 KGHDR and CDR2 SFDVKD. CDR3 protein: CATSVKGGQETQYF. The CDR3, as DNA: TGTGCCACCAGTGTCAAAGGGGGCCAAGAGACCCAGTACTTC.

This clonotype has at least ten counts. The chain joins TRBV3-1 to TRBJ2-1; D remains ambiguous. CDR1 is LGHDT, CDR2 YNNKEL, per germline (reference sequence). The V end was cut by 8 bases, the J end by 4 bases, with 18 bases between. CDR3 length: 15 amino acids. The CDR3 region is CASGDKMGPYNEQFF. In DNA form, the CDR3 reads TGTGCCAGCGGTGATAAAATGGGCCCATACAATGAGCAGTTCTTC.

The chain carries TRBV6-6 and TRBJ1-5, with a possible D match to TRBD1 (5 bases). From germline, CDR1 is MNHNY and CDR2 SVGAGI (reference sequence). This CDR3 is built from 13 residues. The V end was cut by 2 bases, the J end by 5 bases, with 7 bases between. CDR3 loop: CASSYQGDQPQHF. CDR3 bases: TGTGCCAGCAGTTACCAGGGAGATCAGCCCCAGCATTTT.

The chain joins TRBV5-1 to TRBJ1-1; tentative D call: TRBD1 (6 bases). The CDR3 is 15 residues long. Trimming stripped 0 bases from V and 4 bases from J, with 13 bases between. Germline CDR1 and CDR2: SGHRS and YFSETQ. The CDR3 sequence: CASSLEVQGSTEAFF. The CDR3 region has the DNA TGCGCCAGCAGCTTGGAGGTACAGGGCAGCACTGAAGCTTTCTTT.

As DNA, the CDR3 is TGTGCCAGCAGTAAGCGGGACAGCTCCTACGAGCAGTACGTC. Translation gives CASSKRDSSYEQYV. The chain is built from TRBV2 and TRBJ2-7; TRBD1 or TRBD2 may be the D gene (7 bases each). Germline V gene data show CDR1 as SNHLY and CDR2 as FYNNEI. The CDR3 has 14 amino acids. V shed 5 bases and J shed 0 bases, with 11 bases lying between them.

The chain recombines TRBV20-1 with TRBJ2-1, with D perhaps being TRBD1 or TRBD2 (5 bases each). The CDR3 spans 16 residues. V lost 0 bases, J lost 3 bases, and 15 bases lay in between. Germline V gives CDR1 DFQATT, CDR2 SNEGSKA (reference sequence). The CDR3 sequence: CSARDQRGAFYNEQFF. CDR3 coding DNA: TGCAGTGCTAGAGATCAAAGGGGAGCGTTCTACAATGAGCAGTTCTTC.

This clonotype was observed a few times. The rearrangement links TRBV5-1 to TRBJ2-3, with 9 bases lining up with TRBD2. Trimming took 4 bases from V and 0 from J; bases not matched to a gene: 6. The CDR3 runs 16 residues. Germline V gene sequence: CDR1 SGHRS, CDR2 YFSETQ. CDR3 amino acids: CASSHSSGASTDTQYF. Written as DNA, the CDR3 is TGCGCCAGCAGCCACTCTAGCGGGGCTAGCACAGATACGCAGTATTTT.

V and J are TRBV12-3 or TRBV12-4 and TRBJ2-5, with 10 bases matching TRBD1. V gave up 5 bases and J gave up 5 bases; unmatched junction bases: 8. The CDR3 contains 15 residues. CDR3 DNA sequence: TGTGCCAGCAGTAAAGACAGGGGGCATGGTGAGACCCAGTACTTC. Amino acids: CASSKDRGHGETQYF.

This clonotype was found a few times. This sequence joins TRBV7-9 and TRBJ2-1; unclear D gene. The CDR3 covers 13 residues. Germline assignment: CDR1 SEHNR and CDR2 FQNEAQ (reference sequence). V lost 5 bases and J lost 10, with 15 bases in between. In DNA, the CDR3 is TGTGCCAGCAGCCGACTTAGCACCGGAGAGCAGTTCTTC. The encoded protein is CASSRLSTGEQFF.

The CDR3 DNA reads TGTGCCTGGAGTGGAGGACTAGCGGAGGGTGAGCAGTTCTTC. It translates to CAWSGGLAEGEQFF. The genes are TRBV30 and TRBJ2-1; 10 bases are shared with TRBD2. Germline CDR1 is GTSNPN and CDR2 is SVGIG (reference sequence). V lost 1 base to trimming and J lost 9 bases; unmatched junction nucleotides: 6. The CDR3 contains 14 residues.

The chain employs TRBV27 and TRBJ1-1; 8 bases are a match to TRBD1. The trim removed 5 bases at V and 2 bases at J, leaving 10 bases unmatched. This CDR3 has 16 amino acids. Germline CDR1 is MNHEY and CDR2 is SMNVEV (reference sequence). CDR3 residues: CASSIGPGGVNTEAFF. The CDR3 bases are TGTGCCAGCAGTATCGGGCCAGGGGGCGTCAACACTGAAGCTTTCTTT.

There are a few counts of this clonotype. The genes are TRBV10-3 and TRBJ2-5, with no clear D. Germline lookup yields CDR1 ENHRY and CDR2 SYGVKD. The V end was cut by 3 bases, the J end by 5 bases, with 7 bases between. CDR3 length equals 12 residues. The CDR3 coding sequence is TGTGCCATCAGTGATCGCCCGGAGACCCAGTACTTC. This encodes CAISDRPETQYF.

This clonotype was observed a few times. This chain joins TRBV4-1 and TRBJ2-2, with 16 bases aligning to TRBD2. V was pared by 3 bases and J by 5 bases, with 6 bases of the junction left unmatched. From germline, CDR1 is MGHRA and CDR2 YSYEKL. The CDR3 covers 18 residues. Here the CDR3 reads CASSQGLAGGPRTGELFF. Here the CDR3 DNA reads TGCGCCAGCAGCCAGGGACTAGCGGGAGGGCCGAGGACCGGGGAGCTGTTTTTT.